Below are 13 T cell receptor beta chains sequenced from a single sample in a study of blood T cells in healthy people across ages. Next came a second PCR, run for about 7 to 12 cycles, which used a sample-barcoded 5' primer along with a J-beta primer mix. TCRdb redid the calling of the 5' RACE reads with MiXCR, one entry per CDR3 protein. The repertoire holds approximately 600,000 distinct CDR3 sequences, with under 65% as singletons. Sequencing used blood. All receptors come from a man between 60 and 75 years old in good health.

This chain uses TRBV5-1 with TRBJ1-2; TRBD1 aligns across 8 bases. Germline V gene sequence: CDR1 SGHRS, CDR2 YFSETQ. V lost 7 bases and J lost 4; bases outside the gene matches: 9. The CDR3 spans 14 residues. The CDR3 DNA follows: TGCGCCAGCGGACCGACAGGGGTCGGCTATGGCTACACCTTC. This translates into CASGPTGVGYGYTF.

The sample holds a few counts of this clonotype. The V call is TRBV6-5, the J call TRBJ2-5, with a weak D call TRBD1 (5 bases). The CDR3 length is 15 residues. Deletions cut 4 bases from V and 11 bases from J, with 23 bases between. Germline V CDR1 and CDR2: MNHEY, SVGAGI. The CDR3 nucleotides read TGTGCCAGCAGTTGGATTGGGGCAACCCCTACGAAACAGTACTTC. Residues: CASSWIGATPTKQYF.

The V gene is TRBV4-2, the J gene TRBJ2-3, with TRBD2 matching 11 bases. Germline V gene data show CDR1 as LGHNA and CDR2 as YNFKEQ. This CDR3 comprises 19 residues. Trimming at V came to 0 bases and at J to 2 bases, leaving 10 bases not matched to a gene. This chain's CDR3 is CASSQDELAGGTFTDTQYF. The CDR3 coding sequence is TGTGCCAGCAGCCAAGATGAGCTAGCGGGGGGCACCTTCACAGATACGCAGTATTTT.

The V gene is TRBV2, the J gene TRBJ2-4, with TRBD1 as a possible D gene (5 bases). Gene TRBJ2-5 matches the end of the DNA better, so the J call may be wrong. Germline CDR1 reads SNHLY; CDR2 reads FYNNEI. This CDR3 is 13 amino acids long. CDR3: CASKRGQQETQYF. In DNA, the CDR3 is TGTGCCAGCAAAAGGGGCCAGCAAGAGACCCAGTACTTC.

CDR3 sequence: CASSPLREAGYGYTF. For the CDR3, the DNA is TGTGCCAGCAGCCCCTTAAGGGAGGCGGGCTATGGCTACACCTTC. This chain links TRBV2 with TRBJ1-2, with D uncertain. Germline CDR1 is SNHLY and CDR2 is FYNNEI. CDR3 length equals 15 residues. The V gene lost 6 bases and the J gene lost 4 bases, with 18 bases spanning the gap.

Here the CDR3 reads CASSPASAGLLNQPQHF. The DNA for the CDR3 is TGTGCCAGCAGCCCCGCGTCGGCAGGGCTTTTAAATCAGCCCCAGCATTTT. This chain joins TRBV7-8 and TRBJ1-5; D might be TRBD1 (5 bases). V was clipped by 5 bases and J by 4 bases, with 21 bases between them. Germline V gene data show CDR1 as SGHVS and CDR2 as FQNEAQ. This CDR3 has 17 amino acids.

The chain uses TRBV3-1 and TRBJ2-2, with 11 bases fitting TRBD2. The CDR3 sequence is 19 residues long. Per the germline V gene, CDR1 is LGHDT and CDR2 is YNNKEL (reference sequence). The V and J ends lost 0 bases and 0 bases, in that order; junction bases with no gene match: 6. The CDR3 nucleotides are TGTGCCAGCAGCCAAGATAAGGCTAGCGGGGGGTCGAACACCGGGGAGCTGTTTTTT. Its protein is CASSQDKASGGSNTGELFF.

The J gene is TRBJ2-5, the V gene TRBV7-3; the D is unclear. Trimming cost V 5 bases and J 1 base, with 14 bases left between them. This CDR3 is built from 15 residues. Germline V gives CDR1 SGHTA, CDR2 FQGTGA. Here the CDR3 DNA reads TGTGCCAGCAGCGGAACAGCGCTTGGCCAAGAGACCCAGTACTTC. Translation: CASSGTALGQETQYF.

A few counts support this clonotype. The chain joins TRBV12-3 or TRBV12-4 to TRBJ2-7, with D perhaps TRBD2 (7 bases). With the DNA end fitting TRBJ2-5 better, the J assignment may be wrong. CDR3 length: 14 amino acids. The CDR3 nucleotides are TGTGCCAGCAGTTTTCGGGGGGCGGGAGAGACCCAGTACTTC. Its protein product is CASSFRGAGETQYF.

The V gene is TRBV29-1, the J gene TRBJ2-1; 7 nucleotides align to TRBD1. The CDR3 spans 13 residues. Trimming cost V 6 bases and J 6 bases; bases outside gene matches: 8. Germline CDR1 SQVTM, CDR2 ANQGSEA. CDR3 DNA sequence: TGCAGCGTGGGACAGACTAACCTCAATGAGCAGTTCTTC. This sequence encodes CSVGQTNLNEQFF.

Ten or more counts support this clonotype. The V gene is TRBV12-3 or TRBV12-4, the J gene TRBJ2-3; D might be TRBD1 (6 bases). The CDR3 extends over 14 amino acids. V dropped 3 bases and J dropped 15 bases, with 22 bases sitting between them. The CDR3 loop reads CASSFRGRGDTEYF. For the CDR3, the DNA is TGTGCCAGCAGTTTTAGGGGGAGAGGAGATACGGAATATTTT.

This rearrangement joins TRBV29-1 to TRBJ1-1; 7 positions agree with TRBD1. V lost 6 bases and J lost 0; bases outside the gene matches: 7. The germline V gene encodes CDR1 SQVTM and CDR2 ANQGSEA. The CDR3 is 14 residues long. CDR3 sequence: CSVLTGSMNTEAFF. The CDR3 DNA reads as TGCAGCGTCCTGACAGGGTCCATGAACACTGAAGCTTTCTTT.

The chain uses TRBV4-1 and TRBJ2-5, with D perhaps given as TRBD1 or TRBD2 (6 bases each). The CDR3 runs to 16 residues. Germline V lookup: CDR1 MGHRA, CDR2 YSYEKL. V was trimmed by 1 base and J by 4 bases, leaving 16 bases between them. CDR3 amino acids: CASSQAPKGGRETQYF. The DNA for the CDR3 is TGCGCCAGCAGCCAAGCCCCTAAGGGGGGTAGAGAGACCCAGTACTTC.